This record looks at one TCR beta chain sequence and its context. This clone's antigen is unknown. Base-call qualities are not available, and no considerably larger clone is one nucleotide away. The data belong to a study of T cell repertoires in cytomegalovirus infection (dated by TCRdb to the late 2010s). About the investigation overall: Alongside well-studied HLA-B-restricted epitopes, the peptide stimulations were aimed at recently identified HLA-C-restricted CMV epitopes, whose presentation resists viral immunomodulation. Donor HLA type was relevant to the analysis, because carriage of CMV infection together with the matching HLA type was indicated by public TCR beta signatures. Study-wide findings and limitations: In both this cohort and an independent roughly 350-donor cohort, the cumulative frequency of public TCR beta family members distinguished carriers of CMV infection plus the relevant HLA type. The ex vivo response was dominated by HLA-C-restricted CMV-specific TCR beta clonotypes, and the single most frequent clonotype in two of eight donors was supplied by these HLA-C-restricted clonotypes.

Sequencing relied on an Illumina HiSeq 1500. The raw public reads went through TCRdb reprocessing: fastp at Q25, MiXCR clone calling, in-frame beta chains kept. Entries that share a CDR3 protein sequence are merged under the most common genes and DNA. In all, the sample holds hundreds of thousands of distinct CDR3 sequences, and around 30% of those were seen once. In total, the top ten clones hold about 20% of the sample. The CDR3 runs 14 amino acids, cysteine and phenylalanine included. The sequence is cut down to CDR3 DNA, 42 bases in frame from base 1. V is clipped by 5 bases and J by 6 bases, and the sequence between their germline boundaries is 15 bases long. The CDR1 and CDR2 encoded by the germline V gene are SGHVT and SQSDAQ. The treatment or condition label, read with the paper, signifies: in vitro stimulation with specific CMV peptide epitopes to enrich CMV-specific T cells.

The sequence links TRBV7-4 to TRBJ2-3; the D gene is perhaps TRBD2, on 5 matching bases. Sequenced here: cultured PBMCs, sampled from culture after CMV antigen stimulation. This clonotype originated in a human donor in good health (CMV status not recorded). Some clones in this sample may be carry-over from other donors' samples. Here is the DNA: TGTGCCAGCAGCACACGGACTCCCCTGGATACGCAGTATTTT. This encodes CASSTRTPLDTQYF.